Listed below are T cell receptor beta chains from one sample, sequenced in a study of T cells in Graves' hyperthyroidism and ophthalmopathy. TCRdb called the multiplex PCR reads again in MiXCR, with one record for every CDR3 protein. The sample holds roughly 380,000 distinct CDR3 sequences; about a sixth are singletons and the top ten take around a sixth. Material for sequencing was blood. Receptors were obtained from a woman aged 40 to 49 with Graves' ophthalmopathy. CDR3s include the opening cysteine and the closing phenylalanine or tryptophan. A D gene is named only where the DNA matches it firmly. Not every row has a clone size; where given, it reads once, few, many or a size class.

NA,TRBJ2-4,TRBV6-1,NA,TGTGCCAGCAGTGAAGAATGGGGAGTACTAGCCAAAAACATTCAGTACTTC,CASSEEWGVLAKNIQYF
many,TRBJ2-5,TRBV11-2,NA,TGTGCCAGCGAGGGGCTGCGAGAGACCCAGTACTTC,CASEGLRETQYF
few,TRBJ2-5,TRBV6-2/TRBV6-3,TRBD2,TGTGCCAGCAGTAGACGAAGACTAGCGAACCAAGAGACCCAGTACTTC,CASSRRRLANQETQYF
many,TRBJ1-2,TRBV7-8,NA,TGTGCCAGCAGCTGGGACCGTGGGAGCTATGGCTACACCTTC,CASSWDRGSYGYTF
many,TRBJ2-7,TRBV6-2/TRBV6-3,NA,TGTGCCAGCAGTTACTGGTTGAGCTACGAGCAGTACTTC,CASSYWLSYEQYF
many,TRBJ1-1,TRBV28,NA,TGTGCCAGCAGTTTATGGGACAGCGAGAACACTGAAGCTTTCTTT,CASSLWDSENTEAFF
many,TRBJ2-5,TRBV27,TRBD1,TGTGCCAGCAGAGGACAGGGGGGCAACCAAGAGACCCAGTACTTC,CASRGQGGNQETQYF
once,TRBJ1-1,TRBV2,NA,TGTGCCAGCAAGCCGACTAGCGGGACGGCTGAAGCTTTCTTT,CASKPTSGTAEAFF
many,TRBJ2-1,TRBV6-5,NA,TGTGCCAGCAGTTCTCCAGGGTTTGCGATGGAGCAGTTCTTC,CASSSPGFAMEQFF
many,TRBJ2-7,TRBV30,NA,TGTGCCTGGTCACGCAGGGCACTAAGCTACGAGCAGTACTTC,CAWSRRALSYEQYF
many,TRBJ1-5,TRBV11-2,NA,TGTGCCAGCAGCTTAGAAGGGACCTATAGCAATCAGCCCCAGCATTTT,CASSLEGTYSNQPQHF
many,TRBJ1-2,TRBV6-2/TRBV6-3,NA,TGTGCCAGCAGCCAAACAGAAAACTATGGCTACACCTTC,CASSQTENYGYTF
many,TRBJ1-6,TRBV2,TRBD1,TGTGCCAGCAGTGGGGGACAGGGGAGTTCACCCCTCCACTTT,CASSGGQGSSPLHF
many,TRBJ2-5,TRBV9,NA,TGTGCCAGCAGCGCGGATGAGGGTCTGAGCCAAGAGACCCAGTACTTC,CASSADEGLSQETQYF
NA,TRBJ2-4,TRBV7-9,NA,TGTGCCAGCAGCATAGAAACAGGGCTGAGGGGCATTCAGTACTTC,CASSIETGLRGIQYF
many,TRBJ2-2,TRBV30,NA,TGTGCCTGGAGGGGCGCTACCGGGGAGCTGTTTTTT,CAWRGATGELFF
many,TRBJ2-6,TRBV27,NA,TGTGCCAGCAGCCTACCTTCGACAGTCTCTGGGGCCAACGTCCTGACTTTC,CASSLPSTVSGANVLTF
many,TRBJ2-7,TRBV28,NA,TGTGCCAGCAGTCGGACCCACCTTGAGCAGTACTTC,CASSRTHLEQYF
many,TRBJ2-7,TRBV7-2,NA,TGTGCCAGCAGCTTCAAATACGAGCAGTACTTC,CASSFKYEQYF
many,TRBJ2-6,TRBV19,TRBD2,TGTGCCAGTAATCCGGGGGGGGCGCTTGGGGCCAACGTCCTGACTTTC,CASNPGGALGANVLTF
many,TRBJ1-2,TRBV30,TRBD1,TGTGCCTGGAGTGCGGGACAGGGTCTCTATGGCTACACCTTC,CAWSAGQGLYGYTF
once,TRBJ1-2,TRBV28,NA,TGTGCCAGCAGGCGGTCTCCCTATGGCTACACCTTC,CASRRSPYGYTF
many,TRBJ2-7,TRBV11-1,NA,TGTGCCAGCAGCTTCGCAGAGAACTACGAGCAGTACTTC,CASSFAENYEQYF
once,TRBJ1-2,TRBV15,NA,TGTGCCACCAGCAGGATCAAACAGGGAACTGATGGCTACACCTTC,CATSRIKQGTDGYTF
many,TRBJ1-1,TRBV20-1,NA,TGCAGTGCTCACTCCCCTGTCGTGGCCGCTGAAGCTTTCTTT,CSAHSPVVAAEAFF
many,TRBJ1-1,TRBV28,NA,TGTGCCAGCAGCCGGACTAAGACTGAAGCTTTCTTT,CASSRTKTEAFF
many,TRBJ2-2,TRBV6-1,TRBD2,TGTGCCAGCAGAAAAGCCCGACTAGCGGGTTACGATGGCGGGGAGCTGTTTTTT,CASRKARLAGYDGGELFF
many,TRBJ1-1,TRBV4-1,NA,TGCGCCAGCAGCCAAGCACTTAGAGGGGAGGTCAGGTCGACTGAAGCTTTCTTT,CASSQALRGEVRSTEAFF
many,TRBJ2-2,TRBV30,NA,TGTGCCTGGAGGTCACTAGAGGTCGGGGAGCTGTTTTTT,CAWRSLEVGELFF
many,TRBJ2-2,TRBV9,TRBD2,TGTGCCAGCAGCGTAGGACTAGCGGGAGGAGGGGACACCGGGGAGCTGTTTTTT,CASSVGLAGGGDTGELFF
many,TRBJ1-5,TRBV12-3/TRBV12-4,TRBD1,TGTGCCAGCAGTCCACGGGACAGGGTTTCAGAGCAGCCCCAGCATTTT,CASSPRDRVSEQPQHF
many,TRBJ2-7,TRBV6-5,NA,TGTGCCAGCAGACATACGGACGGTTCTTACGAGCAGTACTTC,CASRHTDGSYEQYF
many,TRBJ1-1,TRBV20-1,NA,TGCAGTGCTAGTGGGGGGCAGGGGAACACTGAAGCTTTCTTT,CSASGGQGNTEAFF
many,TRBJ1-2,TRBV15,NA,TGTGCCACCAGCAGAGAACGAGGCGAGGAGCTGGGGGGCTACACCTTC,CATSRERGEELGGYTF
many,TRBJ1-1,TRBV19,NA,TGTGCCAGTAGGGGAACAGGGCGGACTGAAGCTTTCTTT,CASRGTGRTEAFF
many,TRBJ1-5,TRBV4-1,NA,TGCGCCAGCAGCCAAGGTGTGGTTCAGCCCCAGCATTTT,CASSQGVVQPQHF
many,TRBJ2-7,TRBV7-3,NA,TGTGCCAGCAGCTCCAATACAGGGACCGAGCAGTACTTC,CASSSNTGTEQYF